The rows below give T cell receptor beta chains drawn from one sample of a study of shared clonotypes between healthy human individuals. Using immunoSEQ multiplex PCR, the repertoire was profiled, and TCRdb retains in-frame clones only, with some absent. The table lists some 2,100,000 clones, around 93% of them singletons, with roughly 1.7% in the top ten. The sequencing sample was made of naive CD8+ T cells from PBMCs. These receptors were obtained from a man between 18 and 29 years old in good health. Some clones in this sample may be carry-over from other donors' samples. The CDR3 runs from the conserved cysteine through the conserved F or W. A D gene is named only where the DNA matches it firmly. For some rows the clone size is stated as once, few or many, or as a class when expanded; others skip it.

j_call clone_size cdr3_length v_call d_call cdr3_aa cdr3_nt
TRBJ2-1 NA 18 TRBV9 TRBD2 CASSLGGSGRVSYNEQFF TGTGCCAGCAGCCTCGGAGGCAGCGGGAGAGTCTCCTACAATGAGCAGTTCTTC
TRBJ2-5 NA 11 TRBV9 NA CASSVRETQYF TGTGCCAGCAGCGTACGAGAGACCCAGTACTTC
TRBJ2-2 NA 15 TRBV13 NA CASSLGRPFTGELFF TGTGCCAGCAGCTTAGGCCGACCTTTCACCGGGGAGCTGTTTTTT
TRBJ2-1 NA 19 TRBV6-1 NA CASSDTTSRDPHRIYEQFF TGTGCCAGCAGTGACACAACGAGCCGGGACCCGCACCGGATCTATGAGCAGTTCTTC
TRBJ1-2 NA 16 TRBV6-6 TRBD1 CASSYPDRGRSYGYTF TGTGCCAGCAGTTACCCGGACAGGGGGCGAAGTTATGGCTACACCTTC
TRBJ2-1 NA 16 TRBV5-6 TRBD2 CASSLTGTRSPNEQFF TGTGCCAGCAGCCTGACCGGGACTAGATCGCCCAATGAGCAGTTCTTC
TRBJ2-5 once 15 TRBV11-2 TRBD2 CASSPRGGEKETQYF TGTGCCAGCAGCCCTCGGGGGGGCGAGAAAGAGACCCAGTACTTC
TRBJ1-5 NA 15 TRBV27 NA CASSTGIFSNQPQHF TGTGCCAGCAGTACTGGGATATTTAGCAATCAGCCCCAGCATTTT
TRBJ2-2 NA 15 TRBV5-1 NA CASSLRARDTGELFF TGCGCCAGCAGCTTGCGAGCACGGGACACCGGGGAGCTGTTTTTT
TRBJ1-2 NA 14 TRBV4-1 NA CASSQDPGGGGYTF TGCGCCAGCAGCCAAGATCCCGGGGGCGGTGGCTACACCTTC
TRBJ2-3 NA 13 TRBV7-9 NA CASSLVQTDTQYF TGTGCCAGCAGCTTAGTACAAACAGATACGCAGTATTTT
TRBJ2-7 NA 13 TRBV7-6 TRBD1 CASSATGTAEQYF TGTGCCAGCAGCGCAACCGGGACAGCCGAGCAGTACTTC
TRBJ2-7 NA 15 TRBV11-3 NA CASSLTASPSYEQYF TGTGCCAGCAGCTTAACAGCTTCTCCCTCCTACGAGCAGTACTTC
TRBJ2-7 NA 15 TRBV4-3 NA CASSQHKVGVYEQYF TGCGCCAGCAGCCAGCACAAAGTTGGAGTGTACGAGCAGTACTTC
TRBJ2-5 once 12 TRBV25-1 NA CASRDLEETQYF TGTGCCAGCAGAGACCTAGAAGAGACCCAGTACTTC
TRBJ1-2 NA 15 TRBV2 NA CASSGGLPAIYGYTF TGTGCCAGCAGTGGGGGACTACCCGCGATCTATGGCTACACCTTC